The T cell receptor beta chain under discussion was sequenced for a study of radiation and T cells in renal cell carcinoma. Trimming took off 0 bases at V and 4 bases at J, with 12 bases between the two ends. Germline CDR1 reads SEHNR; CDR2 reads FQNEAQ (reference sequence). This CDR3 region has 16 residues. Comment on this clone: The antigen is unknown.

Here immunoSEQ multiplex PCR was the method, and the copy in TCRdb shows in-frame clones only, minus some. Among around 78,000 clones listed, 80% to 90% were seen once. Regarding time point: blood 4 weeks post-SBRT, at nephrectomy. This sample's treatment: 15 Gy SBRT to primary tumor, nephrectomy 4 weeks later. After SBRT, blood was collected at 2 and 4 weeks, plus baseline. This renal cell carcinoma was of the clear cell type. Findings and limits, study-wide: Baseline intratumoral clonotype presence is unknown without pretreatment biopsies. In blood, top tumor clones expanded by 2 weeks, shrinking by 4.

The sample was blood, taken from a patient whose treatment included radiotherapy and nephrectomy. The TCR sequence derives from a woman in her 70s with renal cell carcinoma. V and J are TRBV7-9 and TRBJ1-4, with unresolved D. Written as DNA, the CDR3 is TGTGCCAGCAGCTTAGCGACGGGTCGGGATAATGAAAAACTGTTTTTT. Its translation is CASSLATGRDNEKLFF.